This TCR beta chain was recovered during a study of blood T cell repertoires in COVID-19. Generated by immunoSEQ multiplex PCR, the TCRdb table keeps only in-frame clones and is missing some. The table lists roughly 120,000 clones, around nine tenths of them singletons. The clonotype originates from a woman aged 45-59 years with acute or convalescent COVID-19. Sequenced material: peripheral blood.

CDR3 amino acids: CASSRVEAFF. Here the CDR3 DNA reads TGTGCCAGCAGTAGAGTCGAAGCTTTCTTT. This chain connects TRBV7-9 to TRBJ1-1; D gene unclear. In germline, CDR1 is SEHNR, CDR2 FQNEAQ (reference sequence). Trimming cost V 6 bases and J 8 bases, with 7 bases left between them. This CDR3 region has 10 residues.